This record covers a single T cell receptor beta chain. Its antigen is undetermined. These data are taken from a study of early T cells in non-severe SARS-CoV-2 infection. The study, taken as a whole, reports: VDJdb matching favored anti-spike CD8 responses, missing private and CD4 specificities.

Germline V gene sequence: CDR1 MDHEN, CDR2 SYDVKM. The CDR3 sequence is 14 residues long. V lost 5 bases to trimming and J lost 0 bases, with 7 bases between them. TCRdb recomputed calls from the 5' RACE reads with MiXCR, one row per CDR3 protein. The profile shows tens of thousands of distinct CDR3 sequences, around 13% of them singletons. The sample comprised whole blood. The chain links TRBV28 to TRBJ1-4; D unclear. The sequence was obtained from an adult who was a healthcare worker with PCR-confirmed SARS-CoV-2 infection or an uninfected control (not recorded which). The CDR3 sequence is CASSLWTTNEKLFF. The CDR3, as DNA: TGTGCCAGCAGTCTCTGGACAACTAATGAAAAACTGTTTTTT.